The clone carrying this TCR beta chain came up a few times. These data come from a study of shared T cell receptors in the human thymus. The CDR3 extends over 16 amino acids. Libraries were prepared by immunoSEQ multiplex PCR; TCRdb keeps only in-frame clonotypes and omits some of them. The table shows hundreds of thousands of clones, with 85% to 90% occurring only once. This sample was shared with a second study, whose subject was human thymus T cells.

The chain recombines TRBV21-1 with TRBJ2-7; the table's D call, TRBD2, has no DNA check behind it. TRBV21-1 is deemed a pseudogene. The sequencing sample was made of thymocytes. The sequence was collected from a boy in the first two years of life with a congenital heart defect. The CDR3 loop is CASSKVGTRPSYEQYF. The CDR3 nucleotides are TGTGCCAGCAGCAAAGTTGGGACTAGGCCCTCCTACGAGCAGTACTTC.